These 20 T cell receptor beta chains were all obtained from the same sample, sequenced in a study of OX40 agonist ivuxolimab in advanced cancers. Assay: immunoSEQ multiplex PCR; the TCRdb copy retains only in-frame clones and omits some. The data show more than 40,000 clones, with around 77% seen just once and 2% to 2.5% held by the top ten. Sequencing was performed on CD4+ or CD8+ T cells sorted from blood, taken in a trial of the OX40 agonist ivuxolimab. The receptors shown here come from an adult with an advanced solid tumor such as melanoma, head and neck, liver or kidney cancer.

This clone came up a few times. The rearrangement joins TRBV6-6 to TRBJ2-1; a weak D match, TRBD2 (7 bases). There are 12 residues in the CDR3. The V end lost 10 bases, the J end lost 7 bases, and 14 bases lay between the germline ends. Germline V gene sequence: CDR1 MNHNY, CDR2 SVGAGI (reference sequence). Here the CDR3 reads CATEGGANEQFF. CDR3 nucleotide sequence: TGTGCCACCGAGGGGGGGGCGAATGAGCAGTTCTTC.

The chain combines TRBV19 with TRBJ2-1; D is possibly TRBD2 (5 bases). The CDR3 covers 15 residues. In germline, CDR1 is LNHDA, CDR2 SQIVND (reference sequence). With 4 bases removed from V and 4 bases from J, the gap between germline ends came to 14 bases. CDR3 bases: TGTGCCAGTAGTAAAAGCGGCCAAAATTACAATGAGCAGTTCTTC. Its protein is CASSKSGQNYNEQFF.

This chain links TRBV7-9 with TRBJ1-2; weak D call: TRBD1 (5 bases). The ends were cut back, 5 bases at V and 8 bases at J, with 12 bases in the middle. The CDR3 is made up of 12 amino acids. Germline V lookup: CDR1 SEHNR, CDR2 FQNEAQ (reference sequence). The CDR3 bases are TGTGCCAGCAGCCGGGGGATCGGGGGCTACACCTTC. It translates to CASSRGIGGYTF.

The CDR3 loop is CASSLRTLDTQYF. The CDR3 region has the DNA TGTGCCAGTAGTCTAAGGACGCTGGATACGCAGTATTTT. The chain uses TRBV19 and TRBJ2-3; D not certain. Germline CDR1 is LNHDA and CDR2 is SQIVND (reference sequence). The CDR3 covers 13 residues. The ends were cut back, 5 bases at V and 6 bases at J, with 12 bases in the middle.

The chain links TRBV7-3 to TRBJ2-5; the match to TRBD2 covers 14 bases. Germline V CDR1 and CDR2: SGHTA, FQGTGA. CDR3 length: 16 residues. With V trimmed by 5 bases and J by 5 bases, 7 bases remained unmatched. This chain's CDR3 is CASSPGLAGARETQYF. In DNA form, the CDR3 reads TGTGCCAGCAGCCCGGGACTAGCGGGAGCTAGGGAGACCCAGTACTTC.

The genes are TRBV5-1 and TRBJ1-2, with TRBD1 identical over 9 bases. From germline, CDR1 is SGHRS and CDR2 YFSETQ. V lost 0 bases and J lost 7; bases outside the gene matches: 10. There are 16 residues in the CDR3. The CDR3 here is CASSLETGGAGGGYTF. The DNA for the CDR3 is TGCGCCAGCAGCTTGGAAACAGGGGGCGCCGGCGGTGGCTACACCTTC.

V is TRBV28 and J is TRBJ2-5; TRBD2 agrees at 11 bases. The DNA end is a closer match to TRBJ2-7, so the J assignment may be wrong. The germline V gene encodes CDR1 MDHEN and CDR2 SYDVKM. This CDR3 has 15 residues. CDR3: CASIFGTSGAYEQYF. DNA of the CDR3: TGTGCCAGCATCTTTGGGACTAGCGGTGCCTACGAGCAGTACTTC.

This chain's CDR3 is CASSLNRASGSSGVVAKNIQYF. The CDR3 coding sequence is TGTGCCAGCAGCTTAAACAGGGCTAGCGGGTCCTCGGGGGTCGTAGCCAAAAACATTCAGTACTTC. This rearrangement joins TRBV7-8 to TRBJ2-4, with 8 nucleotides matching TRBD2. The V gene's germline CDR1 is SGHVS and CDR2 FQNEAQ. CDR3 length: 22 residues. J gave up 0 bases and V 2 bases, and 21 bases lay outside the gene matches.

The genes are TRBV10-3 and TRBJ1-3; D remains unclear. The CDR3 is 11 residues long. The germline V gene has CDR1 ENHRY and CDR2 SYGVKD. With 11 bases removed from V and 3 bases from J, the gap between germline ends came to 8 bases. The CDR3 DNA reads TGTGCCCCCGTGGGTGGAAACACCATATATTTT. It is translated as CAPVGGNTIYF.

The rearrangement uses TRBV12-5 and TRBJ2-1, with D uncertain. In germline, CDR1 is LGHNT, CDR2 FRNRAP. The CDR3 is 14 residues long. V was cut by 0 bases and J by 3 bases, with 6 bases left in between. CDR3 loop: CASGLVPLYNEQFF. The CDR3 nucleotides are TGTGCTAGTGGTTTGGTACCTCTCTACAATGAGCAGTTCTTC. Using reference TRBV12-5 and TRBJ2-1 for the parts outside the CDR3, the full variable domain is DARVTQTPRHKVTEMGQEVTMRCQPILGHNTVFWYRQTMMQGLELLAYFRNRAPLDDSGMPKDRFSAEMPDATLATLKIQPSEPRDSAVYFCASGLVPLYNEQFFGPGTRLTVL.

V usage is TRBV6-1 and J usage is TRBJ2-1; 10 bases match TRBD2. The CDR3 length is 15 residues. With V trimmed by 6 bases and J by 0 bases, 2 bases remained unmatched. Germline lookup yields CDR1 MNHNS and CDR2 SASEGT. The CDR3 reads CASSPSGSSYNEQFF. CDR3 bases: TGTGCCAGCAGCCCTAGCGGGAGCTCCTACAATGAGCAGTTCTTC.

J is TRBJ2-6 and V is TRBV6-1; D call uncertain. V dropped 3 bases and J dropped 0 bases, with 3 bases sitting between them. The CDR3 extends over 14 amino acids. Per germline, CDR1 MNHNS and CDR2 SASEGT. CDR3 protein: CASSDFSGANVLTF. The CDR3 nucleotides read TGTGCCAGCAGTGATTTCTCTGGGGCCAACGTCCTGACTTTC.

This clone was counted a single time. This chain links TRBV7-8 with TRBJ2-1; the match to TRBD1 covers 9 bases. Unmatched junction bases numbered 6, after V lost 5 bases and J lost 4 bases. Germline lookup yields CDR1 SGHVS and CDR2 FQNEAQ. The CDR3 has 15 amino acids. This chain's CDR3 is CASSQTTGGYNEQFF. Here the CDR3 DNA reads TGTGCCAGCAGCCAAACGACAGGGGGATACAATGAGCAGTTCTTC.

Worth noting for this clone: The junction does not match germline at one end; this may be a read error. The gene calls are TRBV28 and TRBJ2-3, with D possibly being TRBD2 (6 bases). The CDR3 is made up of 11 amino acids. Looked up from germline, CDR1 is MDHEN and CDR2 is SYDVKM. CDR3 nucleotide sequence: TGTGCCAGCAGTTTATACGGGAGTGACGATTTT. Translated, it gives CASSLYGSDDF. Drawing the rest from reference TRBV28 and TRBJ2-3, the complete variable domain is DVKVTQSSRYLVKRTGEKVFLECVQDMDHENMFWYRQDPGLGLRLIYFSYDVKMKEKGDIPEGYSVSREKKERFSLILESASTNQTSMYLCASSLYGSDDFGPGTRLTVL.

The CDR3 region is CASSLAGTSENTGELFF. The CDR3 coding sequence is TGCGCCAGCAGCTTGGCAGGGACTAGCGAGAACACCGGGGAGCTGTTTTTT. The V call is TRBV5-1, the J call TRBJ2-2, with 10 bases matching TRBD2. The V gene's germline CDR1 is SGHRS and CDR2 YFSETQ. The V segment lost 0 bases and the J segment 1 base; nucleotides outside the gene matches: 3. The CDR3 has 17 residues.

The chain employs TRBV2 and TRBJ1-6; no firm D call. The CDR3 extends over 15 amino acids. Germline lookup yields CDR1 SNHLY and CDR2 FYNNEI. V lost 7 bases and J lost 0, with 10 bases in between. Here the CDR3 DNA reads TGTGCCAGCACAACAGTCAGCTCCTATAATTCACCCCTCCACTTT. Translation: CASTTVSSYNSPLHF. The full variable domain, with the rest looked up from reference TRBV2 and TRBJ1-6, is EPEVTQTPSHQVTQMGQEVILRCVPISNHLYFYWYRQILGQKVEFLVSFYNNEISEKSEIFDDQFSVERPDGSNFTLKIRSTKLEDSAMYFCASTTVSSYNSPLHFGNGTRLTVT.

This chain connects TRBV7-8 to TRBJ2-2, with TRBD1 matching over 9 bases. CDR3 length equals 16 residues. After removal of 1 base from V and 2 bases from J, the junction contained 2 bases not matched to a gene. Germline V gene sequence: CDR1 SGHVS, CDR2 FQNEAQ. The CDR3 nucleotides read TGTGCCAGCAGCTTAGGACAGGGGGTAAACACCGGGGAGCTGTTTTTT. Encoded protein: CASSLGQGVNTGELFF.

The rearrangement uses TRBV5-5 and TRBJ2-2; 13 bases map to TRBD2. This CDR3 contains 17 residues. Germline CDR1 SGHKS, CDR2 YYEKEE (reference sequence). J was trimmed by 4 bases and V by 4 bases; bases with no gene match: 7. The CDR3 region has the DNA TGTGCCAGCAGCGTCACTAGCGGGAGGGTTAGCACCGGGGAGCTGTTTTTT. It encodes CASSVTSGRVSTGELFF.

V is TRBV28 and J is TRBJ2-7; D may be TRBD2 (6 bases). From germline, CDR1 is MDHEN and CDR2 SYDVKM. With 6 bases removed from V and 2 bases from J, the gap between germline ends came to 11 bases. The CDR3 is 13 amino acids. For the CDR3, the DNA is TGTGCCAGCAGGGGGGACTTGACCTACGAGCAGTACTTC. This sequence encodes CASRGDLTYEQYF.

This chain links TRBV18 with TRBJ1-1; D is unclear. This CDR3 has 13 amino acids. Between the trimmed V and J ends, which lost 6 bases and 0 bases, there was a span of 8 bases. CDR1 is KGHSH, CDR2 LQKENI, per germline. CDR3 protein: CASSSTVNTEAFF. DNA for the CDR3: TGTGCCAGCTCTTCGACGGTGAACACTGAAGCTTTCTTT.